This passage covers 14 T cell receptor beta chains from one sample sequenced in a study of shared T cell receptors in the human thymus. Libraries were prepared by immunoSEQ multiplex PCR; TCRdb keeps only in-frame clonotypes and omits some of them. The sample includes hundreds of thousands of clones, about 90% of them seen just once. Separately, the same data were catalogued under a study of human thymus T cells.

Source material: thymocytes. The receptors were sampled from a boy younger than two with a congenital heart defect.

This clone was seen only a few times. The CDR3: CASSLGTSGYNEQFF. CDR3 DNA sequence: TGTGCCAGCAGCTTAGGGACTAGCGGTTACAATGAGCAGTTCTTC. The chain couples TRBV7-8 to TRBJ2-1; 10 bases agree with TRBD2. CDR3 length equals 15 residues. CDR1 is SGHVS and CDR2 is FQNEAQ in the germline V gene. V was clipped by 1 base and J by 4 bases; unmatched bases: 1.

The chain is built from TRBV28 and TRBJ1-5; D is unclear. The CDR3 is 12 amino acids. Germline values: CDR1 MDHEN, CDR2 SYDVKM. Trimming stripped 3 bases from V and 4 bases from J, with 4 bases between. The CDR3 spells CASSFGNQPQHF. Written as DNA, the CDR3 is TGTGCCAGCAGTTTCGGGAATCAGCCCCAGCATTTT.

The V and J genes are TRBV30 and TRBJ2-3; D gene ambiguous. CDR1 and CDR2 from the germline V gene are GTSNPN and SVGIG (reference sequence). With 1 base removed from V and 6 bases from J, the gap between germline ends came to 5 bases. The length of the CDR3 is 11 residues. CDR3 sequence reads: CAWSARDTQYF. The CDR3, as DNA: TGTGCCTGGAGTGCTAGGGATACGCAGTATTTT.

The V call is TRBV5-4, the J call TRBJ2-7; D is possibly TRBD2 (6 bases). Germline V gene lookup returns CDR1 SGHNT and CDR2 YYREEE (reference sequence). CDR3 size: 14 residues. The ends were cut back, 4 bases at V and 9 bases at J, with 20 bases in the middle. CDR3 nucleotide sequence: TGTGCCAGCAGCCACATTTCCCGGACGGAGGGGCAGTACTTC. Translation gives CASSHISRTEGQYF.

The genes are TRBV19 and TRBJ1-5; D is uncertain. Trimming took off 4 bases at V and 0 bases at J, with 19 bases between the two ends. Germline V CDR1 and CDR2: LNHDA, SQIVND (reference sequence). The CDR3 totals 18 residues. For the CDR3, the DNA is TGTGCCAGTAGTAGGAGATCGGTTCCCCTTAATAGCAATCAGCCCCAGCATTTT. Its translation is CASSRRSVPLNSNQPQHF.

CDR3 bases: TGTGCCAGCAGCTTTAAAGAGACCCAGTACTTC. Protein: CASSFKETQYF. The genes are TRBV7-2 and TRBJ2-5; no clear D. Germline V gene sequence: CDR1 SGHTA, CDR2 FQGNSA. V dropped 3 bases and J dropped 3 bases, with 2 bases sitting between them. The CDR3 is 11 amino acids.

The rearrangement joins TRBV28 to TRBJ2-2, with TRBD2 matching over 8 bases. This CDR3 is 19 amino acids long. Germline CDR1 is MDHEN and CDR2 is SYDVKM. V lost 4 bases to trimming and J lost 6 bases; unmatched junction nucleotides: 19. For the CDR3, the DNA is TGTGCCAGCAGTTCTCGAGAGGTGCGCGGGGGGATTCCAGCCGGGGAGCTGTTTTTT. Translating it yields CASSSREVRGGIPAGELFF.

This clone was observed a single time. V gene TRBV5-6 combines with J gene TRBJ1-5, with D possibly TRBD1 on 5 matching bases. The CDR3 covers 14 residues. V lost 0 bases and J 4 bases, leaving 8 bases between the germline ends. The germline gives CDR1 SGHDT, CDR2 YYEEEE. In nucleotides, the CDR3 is TGTGCCAGCAGCTTGGGACAGAGAAATCAGCCCCAGCATTTT. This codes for CASSLGQRNQPQHF.

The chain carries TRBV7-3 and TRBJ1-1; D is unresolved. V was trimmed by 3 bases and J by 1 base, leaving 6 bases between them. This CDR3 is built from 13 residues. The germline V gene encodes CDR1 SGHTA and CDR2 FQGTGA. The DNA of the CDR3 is TGTGCCAGCAGCTTCAGCGGGAACACTGAAGCTTTCTTT. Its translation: CASSFSGNTEAFF.

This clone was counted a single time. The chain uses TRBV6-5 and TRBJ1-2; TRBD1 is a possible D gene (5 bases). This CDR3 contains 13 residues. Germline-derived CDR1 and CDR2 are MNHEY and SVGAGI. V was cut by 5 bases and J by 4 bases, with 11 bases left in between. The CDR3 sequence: CASSGRAGYGYTF. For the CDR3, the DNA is TGTGCCAGCAGTGGCAGGGCAGGCTATGGCTACACCTTC.

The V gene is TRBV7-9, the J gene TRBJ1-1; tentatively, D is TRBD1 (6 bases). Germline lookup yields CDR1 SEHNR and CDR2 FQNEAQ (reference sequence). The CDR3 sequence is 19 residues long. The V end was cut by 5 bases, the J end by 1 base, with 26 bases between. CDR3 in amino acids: CASSHLTGKGISGNTEAFF. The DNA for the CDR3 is TGTGCCAGCAGCCACCTCACAGGGAAGGGCATATCGGGGAACACTGAAGCTTTCTTT.

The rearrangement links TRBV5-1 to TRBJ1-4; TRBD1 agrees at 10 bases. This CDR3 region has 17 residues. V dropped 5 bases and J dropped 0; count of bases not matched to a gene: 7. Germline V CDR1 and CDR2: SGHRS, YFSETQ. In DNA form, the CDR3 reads TGCGCCAGCAGACATGGGACAGGGGATCCAACTAATGAAAAACTGTTTTTT. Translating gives CASRHGTGDPTNEKLFF.

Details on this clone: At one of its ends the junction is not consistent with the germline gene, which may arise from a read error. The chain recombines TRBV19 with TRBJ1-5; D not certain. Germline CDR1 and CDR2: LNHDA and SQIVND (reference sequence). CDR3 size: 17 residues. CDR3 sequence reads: CASSLEQVEGVNQPQHF. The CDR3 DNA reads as TGTGCCAGTAGTCTAGAACAAGTCGAGGGAGTAAATCAGCCCCAGCATTTT.

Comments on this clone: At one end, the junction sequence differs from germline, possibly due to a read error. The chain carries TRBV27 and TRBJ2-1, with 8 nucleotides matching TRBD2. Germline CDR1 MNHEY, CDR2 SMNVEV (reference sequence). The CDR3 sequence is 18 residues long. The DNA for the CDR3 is TGTGCCAGCACTTTACGGTCCGGAGCGGGGGCGGTTTACAATGAGCAGTTCTTC. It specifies CASTLRSGAGAVYNEQFF.